Listed below are T cell receptor beta chains from one sample, sequenced in a study of cytomegalovirus exposure and HLA in healthy donors. TCRdb keeps only in-frame clones here, not all; method: immunoSEQ multiplex PCR. This repertoire shows more than 95,000 clones, 9.5% found once; its top ten account for over 2.5%. Sequencing was done on a sample of PBMCs. Source of these receptors: a man aged 25-45 years in good health and CMV-seronegative. Each CDR3 is given with its conserved first and last residue. A D gene is named only where the DNA matches it firmly. Only some rows state a clone size, as once, few, many or a class for expanded clones.

v_call	j_call	cdr3_length	d_call	clone_size	cdr3_aa	cdr3_nt
TRBV6-5	TRBJ1-2	15	TRBD1	.	CASSNLRDRGQGYTF	TGTGCCAGCAGTAATCTCCGGGACAGGGGGCAGGGCTACACCTTC
TRBV5-5	TRBJ2-7	15	TRBD1	few	CASSLAGQGSNEQYF	TGTGCCAGCAGCTTGGCAGGACAGGGCTCCAACGAGCAGTACTTC
TRBV28	TRBJ2-7	14	TRBD1	.	CASSSRGQNYEQYF	TGTGCCAGCAGTTCCCGGGGACAGAACTACGAGCAGTACTTC
TRBV6-5	TRBJ1-2	13	.	.	CASSPGANYGYTF	TGTGCCAGCAGCCCGGGGGCTAACTATGGCTACACCTTC
TRBV6-7	TRBJ2-7	16	.	.	CASSYPKGGGTYEQYF	TGTGCCAGCAGTTACCCGAAGGGTGGGGGGACCTACGAGCAGTACTTC
TRBV29-1	TRBJ2-7	17	TRBD1	few	CSVDARDRKMNLYEQYF	TGCAGCGTTGACGCCCGGGACAGGAAAATGAACCTTTACGAGCAGTACTTC
TRBV19	TRBJ1-5	16	TRBD1	.	CATEKGTGQGGQPQHF	TGTGCCACCGAGAAGGGGACCGGACAGGGGGGACAGCCCCAGCATTTT
TRBV30	TRBJ1-2	11	TRBD1	.	CAWAKTGRDTF	TGTGCCTGGGCTAAGACAGGGCGCGACACCTTC
TRBV28	TRBJ1-1	14	.	.	CASSLTREGGGAFF	TGTGCCAGCAGTTTAACACGGGAGGGGGGTGGAGCTTTCTTT
TRBV7-6	TRBJ1-3	17	.	.	CASSLGTGTFSGNTIYF	TGTGCCAGCAGCTTAGGTACAGGGACCTTCTCTGGAAACACCATATATTTT
TRBV11-1	TRBJ2-7	13	.	few	CASSPREGNEQYF	TGTGCCAGCAGCCCCCGAGAGGGTAACGAGCAGTACTTC
TRBV6-1	TRBJ2-7	14	TRBD1	.	CASSWGQPFYEQYF	TGTGCCAGCAGTTGGGGACAGCCGTTCTACGAGCAGTACTTC
TRBV6-5	TRBJ2-7	15	TRBD2	few	CASSYGVAGTYEQYF	TGTGCCAGCAGTTACGGGGTAGCGGGGACCTACGAGCAGTACTTC
TRBV5-1	TRBJ2-5	15	TRBD1	.	CASSPRTGAGETQYF	TGCGCCAGCAGCCCGAGGACAGGGGCCGGTGAGACCCAGTACTTC
TRBV2	TRBJ2-5	14	.	few	CASSENRDQETQYF	TGTGCCAGCAGTGAGAACAGAGACCAAGAGACCCAGTACTTC
TRBV6-5	TRBJ2-5	14	TRBD2	few	CASSYFTSGETQYF	TGTGCCAGCAGTTACTTTACTAGCGGTGAGACCCAGTACTTC
TRBV19	TRBJ2-5	14	.	.	CASSMIGGQETQYF	TGTGCCAGTAGTATGATTGGCGGTCAAGAGACCCAGTACTTC
TRBV28	TRBJ1-1	16	.	.	CASSSPRGSSNTEAFF	TGTGCCAGCAGTTCCCCTCGCGGGTCCTCGAACACTGAAGCTTTCTTT
TRBV28	TRBJ1-5	13	.	.	CASSSGGYQPQHF	TGTGCCAGCAGCTCGGGTGGGTATCAGCCCCAGCATTTT
TRBV12-5	TRBJ1-3	15	.	few	CASGLAPRPGNTIYF	TGTGCTAGTGGATTAGCCCCTCGCCCTGGAAACACCATATATTTT
TRBV7-9	TRBJ2-1	14	.	few	CASSLRDGDNEQFF	TGTGCCAGCAGCTTAAGAGACGGGGACAATGAGCAGTTCTTC
TRBV27	TRBJ1-5	17	TRBD1	.	CASSHLPGQGGGQPQNF	TGTGCCAGCAGTCACCTTCCGGGACAGGGAGGGGGTCAGCCCCAGAATTTT
TRBV9	TRBJ2-7	15	TRBD2	.	CASSVAPTSGYEQYF	TGTGCCAGCAGCGTAGCTCCGACTAGCGGCTACGAGCAGTACTTC
TRBV5-1	TRBJ2-7	15	.	.	CASSRETGILYEQYF	TGCGCCAGCAGCCGGGAGACAGGGATTCTTTACGAGCAGTACTTC
TRBV9	TRBJ1-5	15	.	few	CASSVRTRGCQPQHF	TGTGCCAGCAGCGTGAGGACACGGGGGTGTCAGCCCCAGCATTTT
TRBV28	TRBJ2-3	14	TRBD1	few	CASSTGQAENTQYF	TGTGCCAGCAGTACGGGACAGGCTGAAAATACGCAGTATTTT
TRBV7-3	TRBJ2-2	14	TRBD2	.	CASSENSGPGELFF	TGTGCCAGCAGCGAAAATAGCGGGCCCGGGGAGCTGTTTTTT
TRBV7-6	TRBJ1-1	14	.	few	CASSLARTNTEAFF	TGTGCCAGCAGCTTAGCGAGAACGAACACTGAAGCTTTCTTT
TRBV9	TRBJ2-3	14	.	.	CASSSTEGTDTQYF	TGTGCCAGCAGTTCGACAGAGGGCACAGATACGCAGTATTTT
TRBV11-2	TRBJ2-7	17	TRBD2	.	CASSLDPPGREIYEQYF	TGTGCCAGCAGCTTAGACCCGCCTGGGAGGGAGATTTACGAGCAGTACTTC
TRBV19	TRBJ1-2	12	TRBD1	few	CASNAGGYGYTF	TGTGCCAGTAATGCAGGGGGCTATGGCTACACCTTC
TRBV6-5	TRBJ1-4	15	.	few	CASSSGLQFAEKLFF	TGTGCCAGCAGTTCCGGACTCCAATTCGCGGAAAAACTGTTTTTT
TRBV4-1	TRBJ1-3	15	.	few	CASSPTGTSGNTIYF	TGCGCCAGCAGCCCTACAGGAACCTCTGGAAACACCATATATTTT
TRBV7-8	TRBJ2-6	17	.	.	CASTSVQRRLEANVLTF	TGTGCCAGCACCTCGGTGCAGCGCCGGTTAGAGGCCAACGTCCTGACTTTC
TRBV10-1	TRBJ2-5	14	TRBD1	.	CASSPGQGEETQYF	TGCGCCAGCAGTCCGGGACAGGGGGAAGAGACCCAGTACTTC
TRBV7-6	TRBJ2-7	13	TRBD1	.	CASSLGTGREQYF	TGTGCCAGCAGCTTAGGGACAGGGCGCGAGCAGTACTTC
TRBV11-2	TRBJ2-2	15	.	.	CASSLAPRDTGELFF	TGTGCCAGCAGCTTAGCACCCCGGGACACCGGGGAGCTGTTTTTT